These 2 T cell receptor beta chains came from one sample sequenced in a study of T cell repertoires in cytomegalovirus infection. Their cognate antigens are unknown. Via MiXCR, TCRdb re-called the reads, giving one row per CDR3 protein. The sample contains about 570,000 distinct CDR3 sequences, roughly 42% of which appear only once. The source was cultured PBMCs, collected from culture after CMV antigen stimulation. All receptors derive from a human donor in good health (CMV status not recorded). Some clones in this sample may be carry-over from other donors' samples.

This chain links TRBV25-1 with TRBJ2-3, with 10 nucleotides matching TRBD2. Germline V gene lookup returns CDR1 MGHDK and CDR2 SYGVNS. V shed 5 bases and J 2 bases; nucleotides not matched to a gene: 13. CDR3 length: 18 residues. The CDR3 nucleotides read TGTGCCAGCAGTACCACCTTCGGGCTAGCGGGAGTCACAGATACGCAGTATTTT. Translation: CASSTTFGLAGVTDTQYF.

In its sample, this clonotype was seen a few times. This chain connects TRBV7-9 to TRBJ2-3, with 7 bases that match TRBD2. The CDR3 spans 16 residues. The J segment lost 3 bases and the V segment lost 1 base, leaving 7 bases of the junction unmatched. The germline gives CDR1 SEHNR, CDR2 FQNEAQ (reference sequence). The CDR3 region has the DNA TGTGCCAGCAGCTTAGGGCGGCGGGAGAGAACAGATACGCAGTATTTT. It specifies CASSLGRRERTDTQYF. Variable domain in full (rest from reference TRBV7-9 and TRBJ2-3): DTGVSQNPRHKITKRGQNVTFRCDPISEHNRLYWYRQTLGQGPEFLTYFQNEAQLEKSRLLSDRFSAERPKGSFSTLEIQRTEQGDSAMYLCASSLGRRERTDTQYFGPGTRLTVL.